The present T cell receptor beta chain was sequenced within a study of T cell changes during pregnancy in multiple sclerosis. The CDR3 spans 15 residues. The J segment lost 1 base and the V segment lost 8 bases, leaving 6 bases of the junction unmatched. The germline V gene encodes CDR1 MRHNA and CDR2 SNTAGT. The method was immunoSEQ multiplex PCR; TCRdb's version includes in-frame clones alone and lacks a portion of them. The sample holds roughly 26,000 clones, roughly nine tenths seen once. A note on this clone: The sample has other DNA sequences that encode this CDR3 too.

The chain joins TRBV6-4 to TRBJ2-3; TRBD2 agrees at 10 bases. The sequencing used CD8+ T cells from peripheral blood mononuclear cells, collected in the second trimester of pregnancy. The receptor was derived from a female donor with multiple sclerosis, enrolled in a pregnancy study. The CDR3 nucleotides read TGTGCCAGCTCCCGGACTAGCGGAGGCACAGATACGCAGTATTTT. As protein: CASSRTSGGTDTQYF.